Listed below are T cell receptor beta chains from one sample, sequenced in a study of T cell repertoires in ileal Crohn's disease. Profiled with immunoSEQ multiplex PCR; TCRdb holds only in-frame clones, not every one. The sample has more than 5,500 clones; more than 75% are singletons. Sequencing used CD4+ T cells from ileum. These receptors came from an adult with Crohn's disease. Some clones in this sample may be carry-over from other donors' samples. CDR3s include the opening cysteine and the closing phenylalanine or tryptophan.

j_gene	v_gene	CDR3aa
TRBJ2-1	TRBV19	CASMEFGYNEQFF
TRBJ2-1	TRBV27	CASSPPHAGGPYNEQFF
TRBJ2-3	TRBV11-3	CASSLGVTDTQYF
TRBJ2-7	TRBV28	CASTEQGRYEQYF
TRBJ1-1	TRBV7-3	CASSPQANTEAFF
TRBJ1-5	TRBV27	CASSFGAGNQPQHF
TRBJ2-5	TRBV6-1	CASSVPGLVTWGETQYF
TRBJ1-6	TRBV4-1	CASSHPARQGLGSPLHF
TRBJ2-7	TRBV7-2	CASSLDRTSGAYEQYF
TRBJ1-1	TRBV5-1	CASSLGSQGTHTEAFF
TRBJ2-7	TRBV6-5	CATALRDRGDEQYF
TRBJ2-5	TRBV6-5	CASSYRGRAGETQYF
TRBJ2-2	TRBV5-8	CANYTGELFF
TRBJ2-2	TRBV25-1	CASSERVAGVGTGELFF
TRBJ2-5	TRBV6-4	CASSDPTGGEETQYF
TRBJ1-3	TRBV4-2	CASSRVDKNSGNTIYF
TRBJ2-5	TRBV5-1	CASSLEQGAMGTQYF
TRBJ1-5	TRBV6-1	CASSGNRGVGQPQHF
TRBJ2-7	TRBV5-6	CASSSTRVRTYEQYF
TRBJ2-4	TRBV10-3	CAISEELENIQYF
TRBJ2-3	TRBV2	CASTPLAGGHTDTQYF
TRBJ1-1	TRBV11-2	CASSPPFIGQKFVGTEAFF